These T cell receptor beta chains were read from a single sample in a study of blood T cells in healthy people across ages. TCRdb re-called the 5' RACE reads through MiXCR, storing one row per CDR3 protein. The top ten hold roughly 18% of the sample, which has 800,000 or so distinct CDR3 sequences, about half seen once. The sequenced material came from blood. Receptors originate from a man older than 75 in good health. CDR3s include the opening cysteine and the closing phenylalanine or tryptophan. The D gene is left open where the match is weak. The size field is filled for only some rows; it gives once, few, many or a size class.

CDR3 protein: CATGTSGPEQFF
CDR3 DNA: TGTGCCACCGGGACTAGCGGACCGGAGCAGTTCTTC
D gene: TRBD2
clone size: .
V gene: TRBV7-9
J gene: TRBJ2-1

CDR3 protein: CSAADFYNEQYF
CDR3 DNA: TGCAGTGCGGCCGATTTCTACAATGAGCAGTACTTC
D gene: .
clone size: .
V gene: TRBV20-1
J gene: TRBJ2-7

CDR3 protein: CASSATDRDRDYEQYF
CDR3 DNA: TGTGCCAGCAGCGCAACCGACAGGGATAGAGACTACGAGCAGTACTTC
D gene: TRBD1
clone size: .
V gene: TRBV7-9
J gene: TRBJ2-7

CDR3 protein: CASRPIIRTIRYTF
CDR3 DNA: TGTGCCAGCAGACCGATTATAAGGACAATCCGCTACACCTTC
D gene: .
clone size: .
V gene: TRBV28
J gene: TRBJ1-2

CDR3 protein: CASSVAGQEYNEQFF
CDR3 DNA: TGTGCCAGCAGCGTAGCGGGACAGGAATACAATGAGCAGTTCTTC
D gene: TRBD1
clone size: .
V gene: TRBV9
J gene: TRBJ2-1

CDR3 protein: CASRPAHVRYEQYF
CDR3 DNA: TGTGCCAGCAGGCCGGCACACGTCCGGTACGAGCAGTACTTC
D gene: .
clone size: .
V gene: TRBV6-1
J gene: TRBJ2-7

CDR3 protein: CASTPGLAGTNEQFF
CDR3 DNA: TGTGCCAGCACCCCTGGACTAGCGGGGACCAATGAGCAGTTCTTC
D gene: TRBD2
clone size: .
V gene: TRBV6-6
J gene: TRBJ2-1

CDR3 protein: CATSEHRVPHEQFF
CDR3 DNA: TGTGCCACCAGTGAGCACAGGGTCCCCCATGAGCAGTTCTTC
D gene: .
clone size: many
V gene: TRBV24-1
J gene: TRBJ2-1

CDR3 protein: CASIGAGVEQYF
CDR3 DNA: TGTGCCAGCATAGGAGCGGGAGTCGAGCAGTACTTC
D gene: TRBD2
clone size: .
V gene: TRBV27
J gene: TRBJ2-7

CDR3 protein: CASSQVSGYGYTF
CDR3 DNA: TGCGCCAGCAGCCAAGTTTCCGGGTATGGCTACACCTTC
D gene: .
clone size: .
V gene: TRBV4-3
J gene: TRBJ1-2

CDR3 protein: CSAETSGRNTYNEQFF
CDR3 DNA: TGCAGTGCAGAGACTAGCGGGCGTAATACCTACAATGAGCAGTTCTTC
D gene: TRBD2
clone size: few
V gene: TRBV20-1
J gene: TRBJ2-1

CDR3 protein: CASSYSRGLETQYF
CDR3 DNA: TGTGCCAGCAGTTACTCGAGGGGTTTGGAGACCCAGTACTTC
D gene: .
clone size: .
V gene: TRBV6-5
J gene: TRBJ2-5

CDR3 protein: CASRTDNSPLHF
CDR3 DNA: TGTGCCAGTAGAACGGATAATTCACCCCTCCACTTT
D gene: .
clone size: few
V gene: TRBV12-3/TRBV12-4
J gene: TRBJ1-6

CDR3 protein: CASRPGTVTYEQYF
CDR3 DNA: TGTGCCAGCAGGCCCGGGACAGTGACCTACGAGCAGTACTTC
D gene: TRBD1
clone size: many
V gene: TRBV7-3
J gene: TRBJ2-7

CDR3 protein: CASSLEGHYNEQFF
CDR3 DNA: TGTGCCAGCAGCTTAGAAGGACACTACAATGAGCAGTTCTTC
D gene: .
clone size: .
V gene: TRBV11-2
J gene: TRBJ2-1

CDR3 protein: CASSYGLAGGPEEQYF
CDR3 DNA: TGTGCCAGCAGTTACGGGCTAGCGGGAGGGCCGGAAGAGCAGTACTTC
D gene: TRBD2
clone size: .
V gene: TRBV6-6
J gene: TRBJ2-5

CDR3 protein: CASRRTGGDTQYF
CDR3 DNA: TGTGCCAGCAGGCGCACGGGGGGGGATACGCAGTATTTT
D gene: TRBD2
clone size: many
V gene: TRBV12-3/TRBV12-4
J gene: TRBJ2-3

CDR3 protein: CASSLGLQLGTDTQYF
CDR3 DNA: TGTGCCAGCAGTTTAGGGCTCCAATTGGGCACAGATACGCAGTATTTT
D gene: .
clone size: .
V gene: TRBV27
J gene: TRBJ2-3

CDR3 protein: CASRLQGAQQFF
CDR3 DNA: TGTGCCAGCAGATTACAGGGGGCTCAGCAGTTCTTC
D gene: TRBD1
clone size: .
V gene: TRBV7-2
J gene: TRBJ2-1

CDR3 protein: CASSLDSPRSNQPQHF
CDR3 DNA: TGTGCCAGCAGCTTGGACAGCCCTAGGAGCAATCAGCCCCAGCATTTT
D gene: .
clone size: few
V gene: TRBV7-2
J gene: TRBJ1-5

CDR3 protein: CASSRRLEGDYNEQFF
CDR3 DNA: TGTGCCAGCAGCCGGAGGTTGGAGGGAGACTACAATGAGCAGTTCTTC
D gene: .
clone size: .
V gene: TRBV6-2/TRBV6-3
J gene: TRBJ2-1

CDR3 protein: CASSGTSGKHEQFF
CDR3 DNA: TGTGCCAGTAGCGGGACTAGCGGGAAGCATGAGCAGTTCTTC
D gene: TRBD2
clone size: .
V gene: TRBV19
J gene: TRBJ2-1

CDR3 protein: CASSLMHGAVETQYF
CDR3 DNA: TGTGCCAGCAGCTTAATGCACGGGGCCGTAGAGACCCAGTACTTC
D gene: .
clone size: .
V gene: TRBV7-2
J gene: TRBJ2-5